This T cell receptor (beta chain) was sequenced for a study of T cells after posttransplantation cyclophosphamide. Study outcomes and limitations: Later post-transplant blood repertoires were often dominated by donor CD8+ memory clones. Recipient CMV seropositivity and CMV reactivation strongly tracked TRB clonality. Blood and skin or GI T cell repertoires showed limited TRB overlap.

To note about this clone: The antigen is not known.

The assay was immunoSEQ multiplex PCR, and TCRdb's table has in-frame clones only and misses some. Recorded here are 37,000 or so clones, none singletons. On the day of bone marrow donation, the related graft donor provided peripheral blood. V dropped 0 bases and J dropped 2 bases, with 10 bases sitting between them. Germline assignment: CDR1 SGDLS and CDR2 YYNGEE. The CDR3 loop spans 15 amino acids. The sequence derives from a man aged 25 to 45 in good health and a related stem cell transplant donor. Sequences were obtained from PBMCs. The genes are TRBV9 and TRBJ2-3, with D unclear. Here the CDR3 reads CASSVGQVVTDTQYF. As DNA, the CDR3 is TGTGCCAGCAGCGTAGGCCAGGTGGTCACAGATACGCAGTATTTT.